One sample yielded the 5 T cell receptor beta chains listed below, sequenced in a study of CD8+CD57+ T cells in acquired aplastic anemia listed by TCRdb under 2018. Flow cytometry had shown CD8+CD57+ cell expansion in the patients selected for sequencing. The sequencer was an Illumina HiSeq 2000. Genomic DNA was used as template for profiling of TCR beta VDJ combinations and CDR3 sequences. The public reads were run again by TCRdb, first through fastp at Q25 and then through MiXCR, and only productive beta chains were kept. Each CDR3 protein appears once, grouped with its most common genes and DNA. This sample holds 150,000 or so distinct CDR3 sequences; approximately 52% were observed only once. The ten largest clones capture around 12% of the sample. Sequences were obtained from sorted CD4+, CD8+, or CD8+CD57+ T cells (not recorded which) from PBMCs. The receptors here all came from a human donor with aplastic anemia.

This clonotype was detected many times. The chain combines TRBV6-4 with TRBJ2-3; D possibly corresponds to TRBD1 (6 bases). The CDR3 contains 14 residues. The V end lost 6 bases, the J end lost 0 bases, and 10 bases lay between the germline ends. CDR1 is MRHNA and CDR2 is SNTAGT in the germline V gene. The CDR3 DNA sequence: TGTGCCAGCAGCAGGACAGCAAGCACAGATACGCAGTATTTT. Amino acid sequence: CASSRTASTDTQYF.

Comment on this clonotype: The conserved phenylalanine or tryptophan normally closing the CDR3 is absent here, so this likely arose from a read error. It is unclear where the CDR3 begins or ends on the DNA, so no DNA is shown, and the CDR3 is as TCRdb lists it. The chain employs TRBV7-9 and TRBJ2-6; the table's D gene call, TRBD1, was not cross checked with the DNA. Termini included, the CDR3 measures 9 amino acids. The V gene's germline CDR1 is SEHNR and CDR2 FQNEAQ (reference sequence). The CDR3 spells CASSLARGG.

This clonotype occurred many times. The rearrangement uses TRBV20-1 and TRBJ1-2; D not certain. The CDR3 is 10 amino acids. The ends were cut back, 0 bases at V and 13 bases at J, with 9 bases in the middle. Germline V gene lookup returns CDR1 DFQATT and CDR2 SNEGSKA (reference sequence). The CDR3 DNA sequence: TGCAGTGCTAGAGACACTTGGATCACCTTC. This encodes CSARDTWITF.

This clonotype was observed at least ten times. The chain couples TRBV14 to TRBJ1-5; the D gene is possibly TRBD1 (5 bases). CDR1 and CDR2 (germline): SGHDN, FVKESK. The CDR3 extends over 20 amino acids. With 2 bases removed from V and 4 bases from J, the gap between germline ends came to 27 bases. The CDR3 DNA reads as TGTGCCAGCAGCCAATTTGGGGGGACCTACCAACCCCGGCTAAATCAGCCCCAGCATTTT. This encodes CASSQFGGTYQPRLNQPQHF.

Note on this clonotype: A much larger clone sits a single nucleotide away, making a read error possible. The conserved final phenylalanine or tryptophan is absent from the CDR3, which likely points to a read error. The chain recombines TRBV9 with TRBJ2-3, with D hard to call. Trimming stripped 3 bases from V and 0 bases from J, with 11 bases between. Germline CDR1 SGDLS, CDR2 YYNGEE. The CDR3 is 15 residues long. CDR3 residues: CASSAHLGSTDTQYL. Written as DNA, the CDR3 is TGTGCCAGCAGCGCCCACTTGGGGAGCACAGATACGCAGTATTTA.